This T cell receptor (beta chain) was recorded in a study of blood T cells in healthy people across ages. Study-wide background: Template switching picked up about one barcoded beta molecule for each two T cells.

Each of the donors had roughly 9.4 milliliters of peripheral blood drawn into EDTA-treated Vacutainer tubes. PBMCs numbering at least 6.5 million were isolated per sample. The authors extracted at least 5 micrograms of total RNA per sample. CDR3 size: 13 residues. The V and J ends lost 6 bases and 4 bases, in that order; junction bases with no gene match: 7. CDR1 is DFQATT and CDR2 is SNEGSKA in the germline V gene (reference sequence). A second about 6 to 11 cycle PCR used barcoded and J-beta primers. Via MiXCR, TCRdb re-called the 5' RACE reads, giving one row per CDR3 protein. The sample lists 700,000 to 950,000 distinct CDR3 sequences, 58% occurring once.

Sequencing was done on a sample of blood. The receptor comes from a man aged 25-45 years in good health. This rearrangement joins TRBV20-1 to TRBJ1-2; the match to TRBD1 covers 8 bases. CDR3 sequence (DNA): TGCAGTGCCACCCCAGGGGGCGTCTATGGCTACACCTTC. This gives the protein CSATPGGVYGYTF.